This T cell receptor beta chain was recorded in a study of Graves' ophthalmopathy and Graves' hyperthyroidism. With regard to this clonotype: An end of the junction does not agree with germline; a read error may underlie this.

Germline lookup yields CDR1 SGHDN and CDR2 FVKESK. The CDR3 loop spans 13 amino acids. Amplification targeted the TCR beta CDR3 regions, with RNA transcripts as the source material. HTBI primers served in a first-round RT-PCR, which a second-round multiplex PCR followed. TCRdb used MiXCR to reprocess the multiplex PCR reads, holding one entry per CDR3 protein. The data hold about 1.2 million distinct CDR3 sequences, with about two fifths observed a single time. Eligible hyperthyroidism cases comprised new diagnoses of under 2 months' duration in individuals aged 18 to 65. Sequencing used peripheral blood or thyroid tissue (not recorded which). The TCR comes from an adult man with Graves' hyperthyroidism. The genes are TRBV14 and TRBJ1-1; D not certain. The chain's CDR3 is CAGSLDLNTEAFF. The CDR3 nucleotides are TGTGCCGGCAGCCTAGACCTGAACACTGAAGCTTTCTTT.